This is a list of T cell receptor beta chains from one sample in a study of CD8 T cells in ankylosing spondylitis. One entry per CDR3 protein, called by TCRdb with MiXCR from the 5' RACE reads. The sample has 200,000 to 250,000 distinct CDR3 sequences; 15% to 20% are singletons. Sequencing was performed on blood, either unsorted or a sorted T cell fraction (not recorded which). The receptors were sampled from a male donor with ankylosing spondylitis. CDR3s include the opening cysteine and the closing phenylalanine or tryptophan. D genes are given only for firm matches. Size tells how often a clone was seen (once, few, many) or the class of an expanded clone, and some rows leave it out.

cdr3_nt: TGCGCCAGCAGCTTGTACCTAGCGGGAGGGGCTTGGGCCTACAATGAGCAGTTCTTC
cdr3_aa: CASSLYLAGGAWAYNEQFF
j_call: TRBJ2-1
d_call: TRBD2
v_call: TRBV5-1
clone_size: few

cdr3_nt: TGTGCCAGCAGCCCTGGTTGGGGAGGTCAGGACGAGCAGTACTTC
cdr3_aa: CASSPGWGGQDEQYF
j_call: TRBJ2-7
d_call: .
v_call: TRBV11-2
clone_size: few

cdr3_nt: TGCGCCAGCAGCCAAGAAGTTCCCCCCCATGAGCAGTTCTTC
cdr3_aa: CASSQEVPPHEQFF
j_call: TRBJ2-1
d_call: .
v_call: TRBV4-1
clone_size: few

cdr3_nt: TGTGCCAGCAGTTTATTGGGAGCGGGAGTGGATTGGGGTACAGATACGCAGTATTTT
cdr3_aa: CASSLLGAGVDWGTDTQYF
j_call: TRBJ2-3
d_call: TRBD2
v_call: TRBV28
clone_size: few

cdr3_nt: TGTGCCAGCAGCCAAAGCTGGGACCACGGGATTGATGGCTACACCTTC
cdr3_aa: CASSQSWDHGIDGYTF
j_call: TRBJ1-2
d_call: .
v_call: TRBV3-1
clone_size: few

cdr3_nt: TGTGCCAGCAGTTTATTCTCAGATAACACCGGGGAGCTGTTTTTT
cdr3_aa: CASSLFSDNTGELFF
j_call: TRBJ2-2
d_call: .
v_call: TRBV28
clone_size: few

cdr3_nt: TGTGCCAGCAGCTTAAGGCCAGCCCCGGAGGACACTGAAGCTTTCTTT
cdr3_aa: CASSLRPAPEDTEAFF
j_call: TRBJ1-1
d_call: .
v_call: TRBV7-6
clone_size: .

cdr3_nt: TGTGCCACCAGTGACCAATCGACTAGCCCCCGAGGAATCAATGAGCAGTTCTTC
cdr3_aa: CATSDQSTSPRGINEQFF
j_call: TRBJ2-1
d_call: TRBD2
v_call: TRBV24-1
clone_size: .

cdr3_nt: TGTGCCAGCAGTGAATATGGGACAGATCAGCCCCAGCATTTT
cdr3_aa: CASSEYGTDQPQHF
j_call: TRBJ1-5
d_call: TRBD1
v_call: TRBV6-1
clone_size: .

cdr3_nt: TGTGCCAGCAGTGATGGAAGAGAGGGACGTTTCGCTTTCTTT
cdr3_aa: CASSDGREGRFAFF
j_call: TRBJ1-1
d_call: .
v_call: TRBV6-1
clone_size: few

cdr3_nt: TGTGCCAGCAGCGTAAATCAGGGTGACTTGTATGGGGAAAAACTGTTTTTT
cdr3_aa: CASSVNQGDLYGEKLFF
j_call: TRBJ1-4
d_call: .
v_call: TRBV9
clone_size: few

cdr3_nt: TGTGCCAGCAGTGTATTTGGGGATGCCTACGAGCAGTACTTC
cdr3_aa: CASSVFGDAYEQYF
j_call: TRBJ2-7
d_call: .
v_call: TRBV2
clone_size: many

cdr3_nt: TGCAGTGCTAGAGAGTGGTCGAGCTCCTACAATGAGCAGTTCTTC
cdr3_aa: CSAREWSSSYNEQFF
j_call: TRBJ2-1
d_call: .
v_call: TRBV20-1
clone_size: few

cdr3_nt: TGCGCCAGCAGCCAAGAGGGACTAGCGGGCACCTCCTACAATGAGCAGTTCTTC
cdr3_aa: CASSQEGLAGTSYNEQFF
j_call: TRBJ2-1
d_call: TRBD2
v_call: TRBV4-3
clone_size: many

cdr3_nt: TGTGCCAGCAGCCGGATAGGACAGGGGGCGTCCGGGGAGCTGTTTTTT
cdr3_aa: CASSRIGQGASGELFF
j_call: TRBJ2-2
d_call: TRBD1
v_call: TRBV11-3
clone_size: .

cdr3_nt: TGTGCCAGCAACAGCGGACTAGCGGTCCAAGAGACCCAGTACTTC
cdr3_aa: CASNSGLAVQETQYF
j_call: TRBJ2-5
d_call: TRBD2
v_call: TRBV11-2
clone_size: .